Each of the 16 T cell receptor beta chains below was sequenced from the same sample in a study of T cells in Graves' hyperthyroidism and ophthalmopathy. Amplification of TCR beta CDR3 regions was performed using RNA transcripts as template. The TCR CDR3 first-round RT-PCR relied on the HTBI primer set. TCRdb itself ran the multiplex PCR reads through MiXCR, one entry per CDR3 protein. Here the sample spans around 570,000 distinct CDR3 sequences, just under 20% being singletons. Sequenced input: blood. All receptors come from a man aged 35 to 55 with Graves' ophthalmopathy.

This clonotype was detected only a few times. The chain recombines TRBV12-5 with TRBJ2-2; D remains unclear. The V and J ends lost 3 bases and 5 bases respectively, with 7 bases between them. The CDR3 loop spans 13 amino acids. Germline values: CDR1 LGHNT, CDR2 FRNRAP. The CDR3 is CASGFWDTGELFF. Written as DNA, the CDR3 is TGTGCTAGTGGTTTTTGGGATACCGGGGAGCTGTTTTTT. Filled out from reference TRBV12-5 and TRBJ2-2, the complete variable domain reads DARVTQTPRHKVTEMGQEVTMRCQPILGHNTVFWYRQTMMQGLELLAYFRNRAPLDDSGMPKDRFSAEMPDATLATLKIQPSEPRDSAVYFCASGFWDTGELFFGEGSRLTVL.

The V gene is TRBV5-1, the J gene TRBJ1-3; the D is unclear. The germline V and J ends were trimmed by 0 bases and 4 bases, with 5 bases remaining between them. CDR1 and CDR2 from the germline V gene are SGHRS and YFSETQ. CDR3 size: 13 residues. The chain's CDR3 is CASSLGMGNTIYF. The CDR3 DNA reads TGCGCCAGCAGCTTGGGGATGGGAAACACCATATATTTT. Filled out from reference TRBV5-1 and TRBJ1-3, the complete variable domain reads KAGVTQTPRYLIKTRGQQVTLSCSPISGHRSVSWYQQTPGQGLQFLFEYFSETQRNKGNFPGRFSGRQFSNSRSEMNVSTLELGDSALYLCASSLGMGNTIYFGEGSWLTVV.

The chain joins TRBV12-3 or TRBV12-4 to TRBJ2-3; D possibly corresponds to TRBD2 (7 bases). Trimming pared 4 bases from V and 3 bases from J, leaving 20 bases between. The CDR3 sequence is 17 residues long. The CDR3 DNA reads TGTGCCAGCAGTTCGCCCTGGGGCGGGGGCCATACAGATACGCAGTATTTT. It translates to CASSSPWGGGHTDTQYF.

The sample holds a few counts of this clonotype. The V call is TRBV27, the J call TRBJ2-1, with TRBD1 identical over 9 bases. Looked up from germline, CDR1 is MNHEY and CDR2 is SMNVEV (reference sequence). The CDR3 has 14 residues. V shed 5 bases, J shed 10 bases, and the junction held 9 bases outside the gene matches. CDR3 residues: CASSPRDRVVEQFF. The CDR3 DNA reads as TGTGCCAGCAGTCCCCGGGACAGGGTGGTGGAGCAGTTCTTC.

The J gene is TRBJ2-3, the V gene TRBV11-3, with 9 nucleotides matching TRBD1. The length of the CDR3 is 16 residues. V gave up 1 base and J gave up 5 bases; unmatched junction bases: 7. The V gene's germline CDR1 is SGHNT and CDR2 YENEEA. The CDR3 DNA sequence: TGTGCCAGCAGCTTAGGTACAGGGGGCTGGGGAGATACGCAGTATTTT. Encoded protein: CASSLGTGGWGDTQYF.

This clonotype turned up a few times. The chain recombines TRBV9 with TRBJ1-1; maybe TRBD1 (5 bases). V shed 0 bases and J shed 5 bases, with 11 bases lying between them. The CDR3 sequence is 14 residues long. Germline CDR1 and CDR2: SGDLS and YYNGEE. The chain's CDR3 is CASSVEVQGTEAFF. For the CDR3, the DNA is TGTGCCAGCAGCGTAGAAGTCCAGGGTACTGAAGCTTTCTTT.

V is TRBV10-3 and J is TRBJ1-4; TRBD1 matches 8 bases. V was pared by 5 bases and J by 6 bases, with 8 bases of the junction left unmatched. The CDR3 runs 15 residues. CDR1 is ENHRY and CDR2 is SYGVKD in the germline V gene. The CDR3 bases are TGTGCCATCAGTATACGACAGGGGCGAGATGAAAAACTGTTTTTT. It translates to CAISIRQGRDEKLFF.

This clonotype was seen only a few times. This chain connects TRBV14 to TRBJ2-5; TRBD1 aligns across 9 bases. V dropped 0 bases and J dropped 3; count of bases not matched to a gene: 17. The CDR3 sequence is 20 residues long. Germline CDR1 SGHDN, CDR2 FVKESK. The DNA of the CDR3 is TGTGCCAGCAGCCAAGATCTTCCTACGGGGACAGGGAGAAAAGAAGAGACCCAGTACTTC. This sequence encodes CASSQDLPTGTGRKEETQYF.

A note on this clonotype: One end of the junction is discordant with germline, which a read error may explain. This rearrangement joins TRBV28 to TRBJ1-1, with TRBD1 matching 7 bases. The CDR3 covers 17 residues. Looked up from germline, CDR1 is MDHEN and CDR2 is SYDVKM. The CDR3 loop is CASSLWGLRTGSTEAFF. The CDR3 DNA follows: TGTGCCAGCAGTCTATGGGGATTGCGGACAGGATCCACTGAAGCTTTCTTT. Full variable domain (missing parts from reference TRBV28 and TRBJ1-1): DVKVTQSSRYLVKRTGEKVFLECVQDMDHENMFWYRQDPGLGLRLIYFSYDVKMKEKGDIPEGYSVSREKKERFSLILESASTNQTSMYLCASSLWGLRTGSTEAFFGQGTRLTVV.

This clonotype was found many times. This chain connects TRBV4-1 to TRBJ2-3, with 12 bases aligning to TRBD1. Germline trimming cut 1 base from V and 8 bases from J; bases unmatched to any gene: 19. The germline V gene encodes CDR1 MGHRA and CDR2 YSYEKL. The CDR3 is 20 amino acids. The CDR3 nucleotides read TGCGCCAGCAGCCAAGTCATACAGCGGGGACAGGGGGCTTTTTCCCCTACGCAGTATTTT. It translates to CASSQVIQRGQGAFSPTQYF.

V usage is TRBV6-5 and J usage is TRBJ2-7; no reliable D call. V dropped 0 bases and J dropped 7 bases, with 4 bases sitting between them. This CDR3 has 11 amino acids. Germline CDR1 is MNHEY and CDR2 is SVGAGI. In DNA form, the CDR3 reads TGTGCCAGCAGTTACTCAGCGGAGCAGTACTTC. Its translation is CASSYSAEQYF.

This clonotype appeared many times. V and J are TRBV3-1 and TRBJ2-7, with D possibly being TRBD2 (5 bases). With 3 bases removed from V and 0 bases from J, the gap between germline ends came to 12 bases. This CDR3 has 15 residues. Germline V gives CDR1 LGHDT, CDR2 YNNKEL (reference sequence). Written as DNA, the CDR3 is TGTGCCAGCAGCCAGGGTAGCGCCCGCTCCTACGAGCAGTACTTC. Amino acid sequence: CASSQGSARSYEQYF.

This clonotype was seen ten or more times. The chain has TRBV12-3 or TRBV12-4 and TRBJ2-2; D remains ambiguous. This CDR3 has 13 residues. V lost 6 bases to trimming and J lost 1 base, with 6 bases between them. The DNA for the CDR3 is TGTGCCAGCAGATTCAAGAACACCGGGGAGCTGTTTTTT. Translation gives CASRFKNTGELFF.

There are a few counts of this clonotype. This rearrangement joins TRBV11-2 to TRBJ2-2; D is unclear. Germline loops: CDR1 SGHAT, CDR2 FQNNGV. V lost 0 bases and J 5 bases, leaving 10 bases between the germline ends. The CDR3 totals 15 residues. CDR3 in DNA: TGTGCCAGCAGCTTAGAACGAAGGCAGACCGGGGAGCTGTTTTTT. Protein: CASSLERRQTGELFF.

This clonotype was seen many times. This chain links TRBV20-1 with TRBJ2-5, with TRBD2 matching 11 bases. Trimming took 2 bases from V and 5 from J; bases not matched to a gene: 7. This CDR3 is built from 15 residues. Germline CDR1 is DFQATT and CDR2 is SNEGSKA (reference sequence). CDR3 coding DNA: TGCAGTGCTAGACCTATAGCGGGGGGGCGTGAGACCCAGTACTTC. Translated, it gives CSARPIAGGRETQYF.

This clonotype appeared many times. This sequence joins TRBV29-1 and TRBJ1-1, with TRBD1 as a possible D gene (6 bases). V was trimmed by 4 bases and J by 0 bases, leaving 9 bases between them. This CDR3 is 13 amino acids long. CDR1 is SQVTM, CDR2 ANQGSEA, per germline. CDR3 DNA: TGCAGCGTTGCTACAGGGATGAACACTGAAGCTTTCTTT. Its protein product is CSVATGMNTEAFF.